The entry below gives a single T cell receptor beta chain sequence along with its context. This sample stems from a study of blood T cell repertoires in COVID-19. Study information: Sites in the United States, Italy and Spain provided acute and convalescent COVID-19 samples. Sources were T cells, B-cell-depleted T cells, or PBMCs; the material itself was cDNA or gDNA.

Germline CDR1 is SNHLY and CDR2 is FYNNEI. The V and J ends lost 6 bases and 6 bases, in that order; junction bases with no gene match: 4. The CDR3 has 15 residues. Here immunoSEQ multiplex PCR was the method, and the copy in TCRdb shows in-frame clones only, minus some. The table shows 250,000 to 350,000 clones, with around 85% occurring only once. V and J are TRBV2 and TRBJ2-2; TRBD2 agrees at 13 bases. The TCR was taken from a human donor with COVID-19, enrolled during active disease. The donor label of this sample is uncertain. Material: peripheral blood. Here the CDR3 reads CASSETSGRAGELFF. The CDR3 region has the DNA TGTGCCAGCAGCGAAACTAGCGGGAGGGCCGGGGAGCTGTTTTTT.